What follows is one T cell receptor beta chain and its context. Its specificity is not known. This entry comes from a study of vaccination and CD4 T cells after COVID-19. From germline, CDR1 is SGHRS and CDR2 YFSETQ. The CDR3 has 16 amino acids. J was trimmed by 4 bases and V by 2 bases; bases with no gene match: 8. Sequenced with the Oncomine TCR Beta short-read assay was DNA taken from cultured CD4+ T cells. TCRdb called the PCR reads again in MiXCR, with one record for every CDR3 protein. Of some 11,000 distinct CDR3 sequences in the sample, 40% to 50% were seen once. Treatment reported: approximately 10-day PBMC culture with coronavirus spike peptide pools or control peptides (ViraFEST assay).

The chain couples TRBV5-1 to TRBJ2-2, with 7 bases identical to TRBD1. The source is a human donor who had recovered from COVID-19. Material for sequencing was CD4+ T cells from blood, cultured in vitro. This chain's CDR3 is CASSFRGQGTTGELFF. The CDR3 DNA sequence: TGCGCCAGCAGCTTTAGGGGGCAGGGGACCACCGGGGAGCTGTTTTTT. Variable domain in full (rest from reference TRBV5-1 and TRBJ2-2): KAGVTQTPRYLIKTRGQQVTLSCSPISGHRSVSWYQQTPGQGLQFLFEYFSETQRNKGNFPGRFSGRQFSNSRSEMNVSTLELGDSALYLCASSFRGQGTTGELFFGEGSRLTVL.